The 22 T cell receptor beta chains below come from one sample, sequenced in a study of blood T cell repertoires in COVID-19. Here immunoSEQ multiplex PCR was the method, and the copy in TCRdb shows in-frame clones only, minus some. Of 250,000 to 300,000 clones in the sample, around 91% were seen once. The sequenced sample was peripheral blood. These receptors all stem from a woman aged 60-75 years with acute or convalescent COVID-19.

The CDR3 DNA sequence: TGTGCCAGCAGCCCCGACAGGGGCCCGAACATTCAGTACTTC. It yields the protein CASSPDRGPNIQYF. The rearrangement joins TRBV4-2 to TRBJ2-4, with 8 bases matching TRBD1. Germline V gene lookup returns CDR1 LGHNA and CDR2 YNFKEQ. The V gene end was trimmed by 4 bases and the J gene end by 7 bases; junction bases not matched to a gene: 6. The CDR3 is 14 amino acids.

The rearrangement joins TRBV7-9 to TRBJ2-3, with D possibly TRBD2 on 5 matching bases. The germline gives CDR1 SEHNR, CDR2 FQNEAQ (reference sequence). V lost 8 bases and J 0 bases, leaving 9 bases between the germline ends. The CDR3 sequence is 13 residues long. In nucleotides, the CDR3 is TGTGCCAGCTTGAGGACTAGCACAGATACGCAGTATTTT. It yields the protein CASLRTSTDTQYF.

This chain uses TRBV2 with TRBJ2-7; D might be TRBD2 (6 bases). The CDR3 spans 14 residues. The germline V and J ends were trimmed by 6 bases and 0 bases, with 12 bases remaining between them. Germline loops: CDR1 SNHLY, CDR2 FYNNEI. The CDR3 bases are TGTGCCAGCAGCCTGGGACTGGACTCCTACGAGCAGTACTTC. This sequence encodes CASSLGLDSYEQYF.

This clone was detected once. The chain is built from TRBV2 and TRBJ1-4, with D maybe TRBD1 (6 bases). The CDR3 has 14 amino acids. The V and J ends lost 5 bases and 8 bases respectively, with 15 bases between them. Germline V gives CDR1 SNHLY, CDR2 FYNNEI. Written as DNA, the CDR3 is TGTGCCAGCAGTAGAGCAGGGGTGGAGGAAAAACTGTTTTTT. This codes for CASSRAGVEEKLFF.

This clone was detected only once. The chain links TRBV5-1 to TRBJ2-7; D might be TRBD2 (7 bases). With 4 bases removed from V and 6 bases from J, the gap between germline ends came to 20 bases. This CDR3 has 15 residues. CDR1 and CDR2 from the germline V gene are SGHRS and YFSETQ. CDR3 amino acids: CASSPREGGEVEQYF. As DNA, the CDR3 is TGCGCCAGCAGCCCGAGGGAGGGGGGAGAGGTCGAGCAGTACTTC.

The rearrangement joins TRBV28 to TRBJ1-6; no definite D call. CDR1 and CDR2 from the germline V gene are MDHEN and SYDVKM. The CDR3 consists of 12 residues. V lost 3 bases and J 16 bases, leaving 13 bases between the germline ends. In nucleotides, the CDR3 is TGTGCCAGCAGTTTCCCTGGGGAGGGTCTCCACTTT. Protein sequence: CASSFPGEGLHF.

The chain uses TRBV4-1 and TRBJ2-4; 8 bases map to TRBD1. Germline V CDR1 and CDR2: MGHRA, YSYEKL. The CDR3 extends over 16 amino acids. Trimming took 0 bases from V and 6 from J; bases not matched to a gene: 7. As DNA, the CDR3 is TGCGCCAGCAGCCAAGAGACGCAGGGGGCCGGAAACATTCAGTACTTC. Translation: CASSQETQGAGNIQYF.

V usage is TRBV2 and J usage is TRBJ1-1, with D perhaps TRBD1 (5 bases). Germline CDR1 SNHLY, CDR2 FYNNEI. The V end lost 7 bases, the J end lost 4 bases, and 13 bases lay between the germline ends. The length of the CDR3 is 13 residues. The CDR3 loop is CASTSGVGTEAFF. In nucleotides, the CDR3 is TGTGCCAGCACGTCGGGGGTAGGCACTGAAGCTTTCTTT. Combining the CDR3 with reference TRBV2 and TRBJ1-1 gives the whole variable domain EPEVTQTPSHQVTQMGQEVILRCVPISNHLYFYWYRQILGQKVEFLVSFYNNEISEKSEIFDDQFSVERPDGSNFTLKIRSTKLEDSAMYFCASTSGVGTEAFFGQGTRLTVV.

The chain carries TRBV20-1 and TRBJ1-1; D call uncertain. CDR1 and CDR2 from the germline V gene are DFQATT and SNEGSKA (reference sequence). Trimming took off 3 bases at V and 0 bases at J, with 11 bases between the two ends. The CDR3 runs 14 residues. CDR3 residues: CSASMAAMNTEAFF. Written as DNA, the CDR3 is TGCAGTGCTAGTATGGCTGCCATGAACACTGAAGCTTTCTTT.

The rearrangement links TRBV7-2 to TRBJ2-7, with 12 bases identical to TRBD2. Germline CDR1 is SGHTA and CDR2 is FQGNSA. The CDR3 runs 15 residues. Germline trimming cut 5 bases from V and 0 bases from J; bases unmatched to any gene: 2. CDR3 nucleotides: TGTGCCAGCAGCACTAGCGGGGGGCTCTCCTACGAGCAGTACTTC. Its protein product is CASSTSGGLSYEQYF. Filled out from reference TRBV7-2 and TRBJ2-7, the complete variable domain reads GAGVSQSPSNKVTEKGKDVELRCDPISGHTALYWYRQSLGQGLEFLIYFQGNSAPDKSGLPSDRFSAERTGGSVSTLTIQRTQQEDSAVYLCASSTSGGLSYEQYFGPGTRLTVT.

The rearrangement uses TRBV28 and TRBJ1-5, with 11 nucleotides matching TRBD1. The CDR3 length is 15 residues. Trimming took 5 bases from V and 6 from J; bases not matched to a gene: 6. Germline CDR1 reads MDHEN; CDR2 reads SYDVKM. The CDR3 DNA reads TGTGCCAGCAGTCTTGGGACAGGGGGTGTTCAGCCCCAGCATTTT. Translated, it gives CASSLGTGGVQPQHF. Full variable domain (outside the CDR3, taken from reference TRBV28 and TRBJ1-5): DVKVTQSSRYLVKRTGEKVFLECVQDMDHENMFWYRQDPGLGLRLIYFSYDVKMKEKGDIPEGYSVSREKKERFSLILESASTNQTSMYLCASSLGTGGVQPQHFGDGTRLSIL.

This chain uses TRBV5-4 with TRBJ2-1; TRBD2 might be the D (5 bases). Germline V lookup: CDR1 SGHNT, CDR2 YYREEE (reference sequence). The CDR3 length is 14 residues. Trimming cost V 3 bases and J 0 bases, with 7 bases left between them. The CDR3 protein is CASSSSGSYNEQFF. The CDR3 region has the DNA TGTGCCAGCAGCTCCAGCGGCTCCTACAATGAGCAGTTCTTC.

The V gene is TRBV5-1, the J gene TRBJ1-4, with D hard to call. The germline V gene has CDR1 SGHRS and CDR2 YFSETQ. There are 12 residues in the CDR3. With 5 bases removed from V and 2 bases from J, the gap between germline ends came to 4 bases. This CDR3 is CASRATNEKLFF. The CDR3, as DNA: TGCGCCAGCAGAGCTACTAATGAAAAACTGTTTTTT.

This clone was seen more than once but under ten times. V gene TRBV24-1 combines with J gene TRBJ2-1; 7 nucleotides agree with TRBD2. Germline-derived CDR1 and CDR2 are KGHDR and SFDVKD. After removal of 8 bases from V and 7 bases from J, the junction contained 1 base not matched to a gene. The CDR3 totals 11 residues. The CDR3 DNA follows: TGTGCCACCATGGGGGGGAATGAGCAGTTCTTC. Translating it yields CATMGGNEQFF.

The chain couples TRBV6-2 or TRBV6-3 to TRBJ2-3; maybe TRBD2 (5 bases). Trimming stripped 2 bases from V and 1 base from J, with 7 bases between. Per the germline V gene, CDR1 is MNHEY and CDR2 is SVGEGT. The CDR3 extends over 14 amino acids. In DNA form, the CDR3 reads TGTGCCAGCAGTTACGTCGGGGGCACAGATACGCAGTATTTT. Protein product: CASSYVGGTDTQYF.

The chain uses TRBV11-3 and TRBJ2-1, with TRBD2 matching over 11 bases. Germline assignment: CDR1 SGHNT and CDR2 YENEEA. J was trimmed by 5 bases and V by 5 bases; bases with no gene match: 5. This CDR3 has 15 amino acids. Here the CDR3 reads CASSVIAGGNNEQFF. CDR3 sequence (DNA): TGTGCCAGCAGCGTGATAGCGGGGGGGAACAATGAGCAGTTCTTC.

Note on this clone: Relative to the germline gene, one junction end is altered; a read error may explain this. The V and J genes are TRBV5-1 and TRBJ2-1, with D possibly matching TRBD2 (6 bases). This CDR3 comprises 15 residues. Germline CDR1 SGHRS, CDR2 YFSETQ. The CDR3 nucleotides are TGCGCCAGCAGCTTGGGACTAGGCGCCTACAATGGGCAGTTCTTC. This sequence encodes CASSLGLGAYNGQFF.

The sample holds one count of this clone. The rearrangement links TRBV6-5 to TRBJ1-2, with 10 bases fitting TRBD1. In germline, CDR1 is MNHEY, CDR2 SVGAGI. Unmatched junction bases numbered 8, after V lost 4 bases and J lost 6 bases. The CDR3 has 15 amino acids. The CDR3 DNA is TGTGCCAGCAGTTTGGATCGACAGGGGGCTAATGGCTACACCTTC. It codes for CASSLDRQGANGYTF.

The CDR3 sequence: CASGLGTSGSTDTQYF. In DNA form, the CDR3 reads TGTGCTAGTGGTTTGGGGACTAGCGGGAGCACAGATACGCAGTATTTT. The rearrangement links TRBV12-5 to TRBJ2-3; 11 positions agree with TRBD2. Losses at the gene ends were 1 base for V and 0 bases for J; bases not matched to a gene: 0. There are 16 residues in the CDR3. Germline CDR1 and CDR2: LGHNT and FRNRAP.

The chain couples TRBV28 to TRBJ1-2; D is uncertain. Germline V gene data show CDR1 as MDHEN and CDR2 as SYDVKM. CDR3 length equals 11 residues. The V and J ends lost 9 bases and 6 bases respectively, with 11 bases between them. CDR3 nucleotides: TGTGCCAGTAGCCTCGGGGATGGCTACACCTTC. Residues: CASSLGDGYTF.

This sequence joins TRBV27 and TRBJ1-2; no clear D gene. CDR1 is MNHEY, CDR2 SMNVEV, per germline (reference sequence). CDR3 length: 13 amino acids. The ends were cut back, 3 bases at V and 2 bases at J, with 7 bases in the middle. As DNA, the CDR3 is TGTGCCAGCAGTTTGGAGGGCAACTATGGCTACACCTTC. This gives the protein CASSLEGNYGYTF.

The rearrangement joins TRBV5-1 to TRBJ1-1, with 7 bases matching TRBD1. The V gene end was trimmed by 0 bases and the J gene end by 10 bases; junction bases not matched to a gene: 6. The CDR3 runs to 13 residues. Germline V CDR1 and CDR2: SGHRS, YFSETQ. CDR3 protein: CASSLDRGRTAFF. The CDR3 DNA follows: TGCGCCAGCAGCTTGGACAGGGGACGAACAGCTTTCTTT.